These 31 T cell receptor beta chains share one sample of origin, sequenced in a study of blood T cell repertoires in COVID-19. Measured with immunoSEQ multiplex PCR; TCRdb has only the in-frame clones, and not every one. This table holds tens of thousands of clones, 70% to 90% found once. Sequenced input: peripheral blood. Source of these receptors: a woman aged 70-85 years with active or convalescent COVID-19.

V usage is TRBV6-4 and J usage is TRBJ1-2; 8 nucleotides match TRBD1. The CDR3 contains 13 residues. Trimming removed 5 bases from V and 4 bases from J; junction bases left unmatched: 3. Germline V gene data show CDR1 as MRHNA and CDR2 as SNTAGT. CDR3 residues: CASSPGGLYGYTF. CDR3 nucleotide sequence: TGTGCCAGCAGTCCAGGGGGCCTCTATGGCTACACCTTC.

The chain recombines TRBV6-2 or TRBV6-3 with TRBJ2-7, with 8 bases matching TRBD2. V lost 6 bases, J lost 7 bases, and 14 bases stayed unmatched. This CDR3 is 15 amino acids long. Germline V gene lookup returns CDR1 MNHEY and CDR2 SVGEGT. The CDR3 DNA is TGTGCCAGCAGCCAAATCAAGACTAGCGCGAAAGAGCAGTACTTC. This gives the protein CASSQIKTSAKEQYF.

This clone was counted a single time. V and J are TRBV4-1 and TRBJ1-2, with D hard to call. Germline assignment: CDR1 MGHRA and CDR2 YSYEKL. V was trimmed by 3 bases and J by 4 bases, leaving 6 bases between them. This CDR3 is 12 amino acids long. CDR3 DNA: TGCGCCAGCAGCCACTTATCCTATGGCTACACCTTC. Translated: CASSHLSYGYTF.

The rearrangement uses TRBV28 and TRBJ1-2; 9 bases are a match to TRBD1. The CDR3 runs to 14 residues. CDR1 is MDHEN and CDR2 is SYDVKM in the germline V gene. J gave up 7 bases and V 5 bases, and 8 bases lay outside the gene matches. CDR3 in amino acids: CASSPQTGGAGYTF. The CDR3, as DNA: TGTGCCAGCAGTCCCCAGACAGGGGGGGCTGGCTACACCTTC.

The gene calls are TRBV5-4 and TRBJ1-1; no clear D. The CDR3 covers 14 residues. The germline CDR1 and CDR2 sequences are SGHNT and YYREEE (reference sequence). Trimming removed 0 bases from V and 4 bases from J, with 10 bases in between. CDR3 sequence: CASSLDSRGTEAFF. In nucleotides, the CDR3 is TGTGCCAGCAGCTTGGACTCAAGAGGCACTGAAGCTTTCTTT.

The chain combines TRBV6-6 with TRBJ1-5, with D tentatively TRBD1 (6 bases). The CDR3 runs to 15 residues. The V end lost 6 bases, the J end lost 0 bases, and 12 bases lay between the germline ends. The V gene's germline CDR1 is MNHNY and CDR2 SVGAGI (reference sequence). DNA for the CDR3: TGTGCCAGCAGCCCCCAGGGGATTAGCAATCAGCCCCAGCATTTT. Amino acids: CASSPQGISNQPQHF.

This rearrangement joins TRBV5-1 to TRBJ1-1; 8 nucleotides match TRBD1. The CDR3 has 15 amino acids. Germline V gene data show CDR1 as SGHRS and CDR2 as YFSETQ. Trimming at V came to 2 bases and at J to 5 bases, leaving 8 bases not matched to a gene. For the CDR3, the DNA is TGCGCCAGCAGCTTCGGGACAGGCGGGGGTACTGAAGCTTTCTTT. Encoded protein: CASSFGTGGGTEAFF.

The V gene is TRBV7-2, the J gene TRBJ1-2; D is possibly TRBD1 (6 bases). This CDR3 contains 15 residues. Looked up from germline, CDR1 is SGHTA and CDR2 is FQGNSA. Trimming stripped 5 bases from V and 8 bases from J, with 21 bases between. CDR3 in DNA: TGTGCCAGCAGCAAAAGTTCACAGGGAGCTAGCGGCTACACCTTC. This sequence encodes CASSKSSQGASGYTF.

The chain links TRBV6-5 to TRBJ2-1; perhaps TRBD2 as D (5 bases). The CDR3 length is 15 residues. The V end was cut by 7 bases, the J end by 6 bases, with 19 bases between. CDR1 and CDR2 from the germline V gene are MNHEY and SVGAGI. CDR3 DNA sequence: TGTGCCAGCACCCCGGCGGGTGCCCCGTCCAATGAGCAGTTCTTC. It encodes CASTPAGAPSNEQFF.

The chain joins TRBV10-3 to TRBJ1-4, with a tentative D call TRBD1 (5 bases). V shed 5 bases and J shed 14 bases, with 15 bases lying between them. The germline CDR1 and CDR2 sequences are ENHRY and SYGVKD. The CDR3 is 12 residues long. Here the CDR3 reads CAISPGSKELFF. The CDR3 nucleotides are TGTGCCATCAGTCCAGGGTCGAAAGAGCTGTTTTTT.

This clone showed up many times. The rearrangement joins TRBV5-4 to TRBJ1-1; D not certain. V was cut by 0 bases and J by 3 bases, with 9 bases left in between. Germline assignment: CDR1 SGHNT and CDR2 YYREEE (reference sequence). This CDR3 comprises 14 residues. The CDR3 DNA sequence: TGTGCCAGCAGCTTGGTCTTGGGAGACACTGAAGCTTTCTTT. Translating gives CASSLVLGDTEAFF.

DNA for the CDR3: TGTGCCAGCAGCTTTCGACTAGCGGGGAATAACAATGAGCAGTTCTTC. Amino acids: CASSFRLAGNNNEQFF. This chain joins TRBV9 and TRBJ2-1; 11 bases are a match to TRBD2. The V segment lost 4 bases and the J segment 5 bases; nucleotides outside the gene matches: 8. There are 16 residues in the CDR3. Germline CDR1 reads SGDLS; CDR2 reads YYNGEE.

The CDR3 sequence: CASSLWTSGGGVTDTQYF. The CDR3 DNA reads as TGTGCCAGCAGCCTCTGGACTAGCGGGGGGGGTGTCACAGATACGCAGTATTTT. This sequence joins TRBV11-2 and TRBJ2-3; 15 bases align to TRBD2. This CDR3 is 18 amino acids long. With 5 bases clipped from V and 2 bases from J, the junction kept 8 bases outside the gene matches. In germline, CDR1 is SGHAT, CDR2 FQNNGV.

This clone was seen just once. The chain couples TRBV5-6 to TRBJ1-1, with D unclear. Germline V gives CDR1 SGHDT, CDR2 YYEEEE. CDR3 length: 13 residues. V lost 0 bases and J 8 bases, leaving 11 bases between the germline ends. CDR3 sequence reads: CASSLVWAVEAFF. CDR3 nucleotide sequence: TGTGCCAGCAGCTTGGTTTGGGCCGTAGAAGCTTTCTTT.

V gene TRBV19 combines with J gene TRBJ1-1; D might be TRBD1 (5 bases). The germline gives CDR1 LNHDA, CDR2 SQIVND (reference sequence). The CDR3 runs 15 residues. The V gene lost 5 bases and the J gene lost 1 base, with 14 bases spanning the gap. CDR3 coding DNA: TGTGCCAGTAGTGGCAGACAGATTACGAACACTGAAGCTTTCTTT. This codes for CASSGRQITNTEAFF.

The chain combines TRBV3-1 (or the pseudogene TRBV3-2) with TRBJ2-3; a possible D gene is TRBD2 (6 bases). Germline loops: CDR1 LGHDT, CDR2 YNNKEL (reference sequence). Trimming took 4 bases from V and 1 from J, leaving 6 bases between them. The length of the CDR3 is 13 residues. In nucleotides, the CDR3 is TGTGCCAGCAGCCGGGGGGGCACAGATACGCAGTATTTT. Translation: CASSRGGTDTQYF.

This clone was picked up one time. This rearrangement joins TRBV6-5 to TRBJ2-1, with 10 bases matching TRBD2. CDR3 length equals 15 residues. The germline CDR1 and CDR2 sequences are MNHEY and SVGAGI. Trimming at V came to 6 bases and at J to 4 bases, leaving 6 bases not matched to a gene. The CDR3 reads CASRPHSGGYNEQFF. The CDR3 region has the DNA TGTGCCAGCAGGCCCCATAGCGGGGGGTACAATGAGCAGTTCTTC.

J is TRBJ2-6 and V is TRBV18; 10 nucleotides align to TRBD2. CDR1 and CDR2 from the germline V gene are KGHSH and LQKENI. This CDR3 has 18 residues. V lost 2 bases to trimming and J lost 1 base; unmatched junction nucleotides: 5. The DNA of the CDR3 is TGTGCCAGCTCACCAAGAACTAGCGGGGCGTCTGGGGCCAACGTCCTGACTTTC. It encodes CASSPRTSGASGANVLTF.

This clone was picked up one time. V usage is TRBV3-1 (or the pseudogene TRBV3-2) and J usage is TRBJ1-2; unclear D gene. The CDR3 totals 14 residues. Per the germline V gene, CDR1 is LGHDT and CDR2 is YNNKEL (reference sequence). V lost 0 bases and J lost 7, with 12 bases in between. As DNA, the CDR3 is TGTGCCAGCAGCCAAGAAAGGAGGGCTCGTGGCTACACCTTC. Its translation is CASSQERRARGYTF.

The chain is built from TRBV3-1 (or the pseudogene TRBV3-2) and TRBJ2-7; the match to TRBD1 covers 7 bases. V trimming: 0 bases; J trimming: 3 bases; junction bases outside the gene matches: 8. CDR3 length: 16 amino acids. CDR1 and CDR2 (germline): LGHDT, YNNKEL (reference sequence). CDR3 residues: CASSQEQGTGSYEQYF. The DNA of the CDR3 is TGTGCCAGCAGCCAAGAACAGGGGACGGGGAGCTACGAGCAGTACTTC.

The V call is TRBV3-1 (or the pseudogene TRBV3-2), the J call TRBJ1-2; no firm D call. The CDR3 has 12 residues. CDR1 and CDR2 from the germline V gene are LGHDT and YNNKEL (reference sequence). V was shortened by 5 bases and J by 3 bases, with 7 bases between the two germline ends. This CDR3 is CASSKRDYGYTF. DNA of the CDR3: TGTGCCAGCAGCAAGCGGGACTATGGCTACACCTTC.

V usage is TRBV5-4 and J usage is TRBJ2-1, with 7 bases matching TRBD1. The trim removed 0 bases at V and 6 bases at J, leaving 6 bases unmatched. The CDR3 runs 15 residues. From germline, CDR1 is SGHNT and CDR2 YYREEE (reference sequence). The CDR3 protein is CASSLERTGANEQFF. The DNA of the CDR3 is TGTGCCAGCAGCTTGGAACGAACAGGGGCCAATGAGCAGTTCTTC.

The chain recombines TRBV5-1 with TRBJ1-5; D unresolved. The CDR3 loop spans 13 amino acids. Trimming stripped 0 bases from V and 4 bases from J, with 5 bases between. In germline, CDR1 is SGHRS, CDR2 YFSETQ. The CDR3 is CASSLAGNQPQHF. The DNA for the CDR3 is TGCGCCAGCAGCTTGGCGGGGAATCAGCCCCAGCATTTT.

As DNA, the CDR3 is TGTGCCAGCAGCTTTACTAGCGGGGGGGCCAATGAGCAGTTCTTC. Translated, it gives CASSFTSGGANEQFF. The chain combines TRBV7-2 with TRBJ2-1; 13 bases are shared with TRBD2. The CDR3 is 15 residues long. V was clipped by 3 bases and J by 6 bases; unmatched bases: 2. Germline loops: CDR1 SGHTA, CDR2 FQGNSA.

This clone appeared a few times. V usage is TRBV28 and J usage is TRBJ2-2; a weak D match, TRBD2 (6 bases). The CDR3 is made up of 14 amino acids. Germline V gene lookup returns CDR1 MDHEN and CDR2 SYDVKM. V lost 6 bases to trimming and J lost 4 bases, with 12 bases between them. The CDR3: CASRSGGPTGELFF. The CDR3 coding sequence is TGTGCCAGCAGATCCGGGGGTCCCACCGGGGAGCTGTTTTTT.

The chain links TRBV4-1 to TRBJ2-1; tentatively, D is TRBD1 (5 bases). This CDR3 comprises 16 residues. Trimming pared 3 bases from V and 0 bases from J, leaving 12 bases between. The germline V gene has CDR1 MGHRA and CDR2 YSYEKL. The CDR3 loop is CASSQRQISSYNEQFF. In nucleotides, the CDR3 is TGCGCCAGCAGCCAGAGACAGATTAGCTCCTACAATGAGCAGTTCTTC.

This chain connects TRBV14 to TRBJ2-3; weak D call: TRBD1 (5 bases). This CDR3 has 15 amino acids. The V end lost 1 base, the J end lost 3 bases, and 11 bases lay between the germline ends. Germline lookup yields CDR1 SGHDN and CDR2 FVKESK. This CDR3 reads CASSQGVRATDTQYF. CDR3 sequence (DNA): TGTGCCAGCAGCCAAGGAGTCAGGGCGACAGATACGCAGTATTTT.

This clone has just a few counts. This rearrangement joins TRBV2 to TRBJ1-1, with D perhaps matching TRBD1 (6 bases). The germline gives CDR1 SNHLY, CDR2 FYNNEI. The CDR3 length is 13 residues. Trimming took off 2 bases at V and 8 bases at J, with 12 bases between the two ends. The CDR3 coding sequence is TGTGCCAGCAGTGAATATTGGCAGGGGGAAGCTTTCTTT. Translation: CASSEYWQGEAFF.

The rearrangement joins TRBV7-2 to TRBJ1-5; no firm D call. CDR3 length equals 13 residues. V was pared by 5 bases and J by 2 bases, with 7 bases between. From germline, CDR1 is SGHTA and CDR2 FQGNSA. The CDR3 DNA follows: TGTGCCAGCAGCGACGGGGGCAATCAGCCCCAGCATTTT. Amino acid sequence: CASSDGGNQPQHF.

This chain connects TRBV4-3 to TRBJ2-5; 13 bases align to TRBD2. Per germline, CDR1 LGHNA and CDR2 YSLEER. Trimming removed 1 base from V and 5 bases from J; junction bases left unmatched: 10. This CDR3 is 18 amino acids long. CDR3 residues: CASSQGGTSGAPGETQYF. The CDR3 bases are TGCGCCAGCAGCCAAGGGGGGACTAGCGGGGCACCAGGGGAGACCCAGTACTTC.

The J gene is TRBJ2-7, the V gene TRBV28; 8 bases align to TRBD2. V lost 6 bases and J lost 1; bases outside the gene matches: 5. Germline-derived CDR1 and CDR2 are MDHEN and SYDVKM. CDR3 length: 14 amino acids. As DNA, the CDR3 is TGTGCCAGCAGAAGCGGGGGTCTTTCCTACGAGCAGTACTTC. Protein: CASRSGGLSYEQYF.